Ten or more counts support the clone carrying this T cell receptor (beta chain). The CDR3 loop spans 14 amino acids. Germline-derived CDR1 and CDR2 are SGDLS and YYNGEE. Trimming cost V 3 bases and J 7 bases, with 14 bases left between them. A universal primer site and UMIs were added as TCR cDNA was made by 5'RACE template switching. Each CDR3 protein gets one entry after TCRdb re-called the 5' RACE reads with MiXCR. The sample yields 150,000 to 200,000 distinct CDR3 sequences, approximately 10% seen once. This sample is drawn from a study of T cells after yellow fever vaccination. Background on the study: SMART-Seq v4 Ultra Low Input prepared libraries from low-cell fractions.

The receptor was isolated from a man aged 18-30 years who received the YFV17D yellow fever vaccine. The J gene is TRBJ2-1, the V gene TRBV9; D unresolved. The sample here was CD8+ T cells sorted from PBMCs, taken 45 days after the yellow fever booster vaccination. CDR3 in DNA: TGTGCCAGCAGCGCCGCTTACTCAGGAAATGAGCAGTTCTTC. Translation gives CASSAAYSGNEQFF.